This T cell receptor (beta chain) emerged from a study of CXCR3-negative and CXCR3-positive naive CD8 T cells. Study information: Total TRB output reached 120 million to 150 million reads, about 1.5 +/- 0.3 million per library. Study results and caveats: CXCR3-positive naive cells carried more hydrophobic TRB CDR3s than CXCR3-negative naive cells did. After cryopreservation, CXCR3 expression dropped partially; most assays used fresh PBMCs.

Libraries were UMI-labeled 5' RACE TRB cDNA. TCRdb re-called the 5' RACE reads and gives one entry per CDR3 protein, without DNA. The table gives 85,000 to 120,000 distinct CDR3 sequences; the top ten clones make up more than 0.3% of it. Naive CD8+ T cells had a CD45RO-CCR7+CD27+CD95- phenotype. Notes on this clonotype: Antigen unknown.

Germline CDR1 and CDR2: SQVTM and ANQGSEA. This CDR3 spans 15 amino acids. The chain carries TRBV29-1 and TRBJ1-2; absent DNA, TCRdb's TRBD1 call cannot be checked. Material for sequencing was naive CXCR3+ CD8+ T cells from blood. The subset was: CD45RO-CCR7+CD27+CD95- naive CD8+ T cells expressing CXCR3 (TNR3+). This sequence originates from a human donor in good health. Some clones in this sample may be carry-over from other donors' samples. The chain's CDR3 is CSAHAGEGVLRGYTF.